Each of the 22 T cell receptor beta chains below was sequenced from the same sample in a study of T cells in Graves' hyperthyroidism and ophthalmopathy. From RNA transcripts, TCR beta CDR3 regions were amplified. The TCR CDR3 first-round RT-PCR relied on the HTBI primer set. TCRdb re-called the multiplex PCR reads through MiXCR, storing one row per CDR3 protein. The sample lists a few hundred thousand distinct CDR3 sequences; roughly 21% were seen once. Input material: blood. Receptors originate from a woman between 45 and 65 years old with Graves' hyperthyroidism.

This clonotype has a handful of counts. The rearrangement joins TRBV18 to TRBJ1-2, with TRBD1 matching over 10 bases. Germline assignment: CDR1 KGHSH and CDR2 LQKENI. The junction had 7 bases not matched to a gene; V was cut back by 1 base and J by 8 bases. This CDR3 has 15 residues. CDR3 protein: CASSPLTGTGDGYTF. The CDR3 DNA reads as TGTGCCAGCTCACCACTTACGGGGACAGGGGACGGCTACACCTTC.

This clonotype showed up many times. The chain is built from TRBV20-1 and TRBJ2-7; 8 bases are a match to TRBD1. Unmatched junction bases numbered 11, after V lost 4 bases and J lost 0 bases. The CDR3 covers 16 residues. Germline V lookup: CDR1 DFQATT, CDR2 SNEGSKA (reference sequence). DNA of the CDR3: TGCAGTGCTAAATCTGCCGGGACAGGTAGCTCCTACGAGCAGTACTTC. Translation gives CSAKSAGTGSSYEQYF.

This clonotype has a count of ten or more. V usage is TRBV18 and J usage is TRBJ2-7, with D perhaps TRBD1 (6 bases). The germline V gene encodes CDR1 KGHSH and CDR2 LQKENI. The V gene lost 6 bases and the J gene lost 9 bases, with 18 bases spanning the gap. The CDR3 is 13 amino acids. In DNA, the CDR3 is TGTGCCAGCTCTCGAAACAGGGAAGAGGTGCAGTACTTC. Its translation: CASSRNREEVQYF.

The chain is built from TRBV2 and TRBJ2-7, with 7 bases identical to TRBD1. Germline loops: CDR1 SNHLY, CDR2 FYNNEI. J gave up 2 bases and V 2 bases, and 18 bases lay outside the gene matches. This CDR3 contains 19 residues. The CDR3 spells CASSEITRDSGWSTYEQYF. CDR3 bases: TGTGCCAGCAGTGAAATTACCCGGGACAGTGGTTGGAGTACCTACGAGCAGTACTTC.

This clonotype was found many times. The chain recombines TRBV2 with TRBJ1-3; TRBD1 agrees at 8 bases. The V gene end was trimmed by 7 bases and the J gene end by 2 bases; junction bases not matched to a gene: 4. The CDR3 contains 14 residues. CDR1 SNHLY and CDR2 FYNNEI come from the germline V gene. CDR3 sequence: CASNEDRAGNTIYF. DNA for the CDR3: TGTGCCAGCAATGAGGACAGGGCTGGAAACACCATATATTTT.

This clonotype has only a few counts. V usage is TRBV7-2 and J usage is TRBJ2-1; TRBD2 matches at 8 bases. Germline CDR1 reads SGHTA; CDR2 reads FQGNSA. V lost 6 bases, J lost 7 bases, and 11 bases stayed unmatched. This CDR3 contains 15 residues. For the CDR3, the DNA is TGTGCCAGCAGACAACTCGGGGGGGCCCATAATGAGCAGTTCTTC. Protein sequence: CASRQLGGAHNEQFF.

This clonotype has a handful of counts. The V gene is TRBV6-1, the J gene TRBJ2-7; TRBD1 agrees at 7 bases. Per germline, CDR1 MNHNS and CDR2 SASEGT. J gave up 3 bases and V 5 bases, and 7 bases lay outside the gene matches. The CDR3 totals 14 residues. Here the CDR3 reads CASSPRDSNYEQYF. The CDR3 DNA sequence: TGTGCCAGCAGTCCCCGGGACAGCAACTACGAGCAGTACTTC.

V and J are TRBV6-4 and TRBJ2-7; TRBD1 is a possible D gene (6 bases). Germline CDR1 MRHNA, CDR2 SNTAGT. Trimming shortened V by 5 bases and J by 2 bases, and 13 bases separated the two germline ends. The CDR3 spans 14 residues. The CDR3 coding sequence is TGTGCCAGCAGTCCTTACAGGGCCCCCTACGAGCAGTACTTC. Translation gives CASSPYRAPYEQYF.

This clonotype was seen a handful of times. The chain employs TRBV5-1 and TRBJ2-6; D possibly uses TRBD1 or TRBD2 (5 bases each). In germline, CDR1 is SGHRS, CDR2 YFSETQ. V dropped 4 bases and J dropped 0 bases, with 11 bases sitting between them. This CDR3 has 16 residues. The CDR3 region is CASSPGLHSGANVLTF. As DNA, the CDR3 is TGCGCCAGCAGCCCGGGGCTTCACTCTGGGGCCAACGTCCTGACTTTC.

This clonotype has more than one count but fewer than ten. V gene TRBV30 combines with J gene TRBJ1-2; D uncertain. The CDR3 sequence is 10 residues long. Germline CDR1 and CDR2: GTSNPN and SVGIG (reference sequence). Trimming took 5 bases from V and 7 from J, leaving 8 bases between them. The CDR3 nucleotides are TGTGCCTGGCGTACGGCTGGCTACACCTTC. It encodes CAWRTAGYTF. Variable domain in full (rest from reference TRBV30 and TRBJ1-2): SQTIHQWPATLVQPVGSPLSLECTVEGTSNPNLYWYRQAAGRGLQLLFYSVGIGQISSEVPQNLSASRPQDRQFILSSKKLLLSDSGFYLCAWRTAGYTFGSGTRLTVV.

V gene TRBV29-1 combines with J gene TRBJ2-4, with D maybe TRBD1 (6 bases). CDR1 and CDR2 (germline): SQVTM, ANQGSEA. V was shortened by 3 bases and J by 6 bases, with 9 bases between the two germline ends. The CDR3 has 12 amino acids. CDR3 protein: CSVDRGTNIQYF. The CDR3, as DNA: TGCAGCGTTGACAGGGGAACAAACATTCAGTACTTC.

The rearrangement links TRBV4-1 to TRBJ2-5; 12 bases are shared with TRBD2. After removal of 4 bases from V and 5 bases from J, the junction contained 5 bases not matched to a gene. Germline V gene sequence: CDR1 MGHRA, CDR2 YSYEKL. This CDR3 comprises 15 residues. Written as DNA, the CDR3 is TGCGCCAGCAGCCCTAGCGGGAGGGCCGGGGAGACCCAGTACTTC. Protein sequence: CASSPSGRAGETQYF.

This chain links TRBV2 with TRBJ1-5; D may be TRBD1 (5 bases). The CDR3 contains 14 residues. The V gene lost 4 bases and the J gene lost 3 bases, with 10 bases spanning the gap. Germline V gene data show CDR1 as SNHLY and CDR2 as FYNNEI. The CDR3 loop is CASSVPGNNQPQHF. In DNA form, the CDR3 reads TGTGCCAGCAGTGTGCCAGGGAACAATCAGCCCCAGCATTTT.

This clonotype has just a few counts. The J gene is TRBJ2-1, the V gene TRBV6-1; maybe TRBD1 (5 bases). This CDR3 has 12 residues. With 5 bases removed from V and 9 bases from J, the gap between germline ends came to 11 bases. CDR1 and CDR2 from the germline V gene are MNHNS and SASEGT. This CDR3 reads CASSLGASEQFF. For the CDR3, the DNA is TGTGCCAGCAGTCTAGGGGCGAGTGAGCAGTTCTTC.

The J gene is TRBJ2-7, the V gene TRBV6-2 or TRBV6-3, with D possibly being TRBD2 (7 bases). The germline V and J ends were trimmed by 5 bases and 3 bases, with 17 bases remaining between them. The germline gives CDR1 MNHEY, CDR2 SVGEGT. The CDR3 has 15 amino acids. Written as DNA, the CDR3 is TGTGCCAGCAGTAATGGACGGGGGGCTATCTACGAGCAGTACTTC. Amino acid sequence: CASSNGRGAIYEQYF.

This chain links TRBV28 with TRBJ2-3, with 16 nucleotides matching TRBD2. CDR3 size: 18 residues. J was trimmed by 2 bases and V by 6 bases; bases with no gene match: 8. Germline CDR1 reads MDHEN; CDR2 reads SYDVKM. The CDR3 nucleotides are TGTGCCAGCAGCGGGACTAGCGGGGGGGCCCTAAACACAGATACGCAGTATTTT. Translating gives CASSGTSGGALNTDTQYF.

This chain uses TRBV18 with TRBJ1-5; TRBD1 matches at 7 bases. The CDR3 is 15 residues long. CDR1 is KGHSH and CDR2 is LQKENI in the germline V gene. V lost 5 bases, J lost 3 bases, and 7 bases stayed unmatched. This CDR3 is CASSGDSVYNQPQHF. The CDR3 nucleotides are TGTGCCAGCTCAGGGGACAGCGTTTACAATCAGCCCCAGCATTTT.

This clonotype occurred many times. The chain employs TRBV18 and TRBJ1-4; D is unresolved. Germline values: CDR1 KGHSH, CDR2 LQKENI. V was cut by 3 bases and J by 0 bases, with 8 bases left in between. This CDR3 is built from 15 residues. The CDR3 nucleotides are TGTGCCAGCTCACCGTTAAGTGCAACTAATGAAAAACTGTTTTTT. Protein sequence: CASSPLSATNEKLFF.

There are many counts of this clonotype. V usage is TRBV27 and J usage is TRBJ1-5; no reliable D call. V was pared by 6 bases and J by 4 bases, with 13 bases between. Germline CDR1 and CDR2: MNHEY and SMNVEV (reference sequence). The CDR3 contains 14 residues. CDR3 sequence reads: CASRAGYSNQPQHF. The CDR3 coding sequence is TGTGCCAGCAGGGCAGGCTACTCAAATCAGCCCCAGCATTTT.

This clonotype has only a few counts. This sequence joins TRBV5-6 and TRBJ2-3; D unresolved. From germline, CDR1 is SGHDT and CDR2 YYEEEE. The CDR3 contains 12 residues. Between the trimmed V and J ends, which lost 1 base and 8 bases, there was a span of 8 bases. In nucleotides, the CDR3 is TGTGCCAGCAGCTTGTGGAAGGGTACGCAGTATTTT. Translating it yields CASSLWKGTQYF.

This chain uses TRBV12-3 or TRBV12-4 with TRBJ2-6; 10 bases align to TRBD1. V was clipped by 5 bases and J by 2 bases; unmatched bases: 6. The CDR3 runs 17 residues. The chain's CDR3 is CASSPGTGETGANVLTF. CDR3 DNA: TGTGCCAGCAGTCCCGGGACAGGGGAAACTGGGGCCAACGTCCTGACTTTC.

This clonotype was observed at least ten times. CDR3 bases: TGTGCCAGCAGCCCTACGACAGCAGGGAATGGCTACACCTTC. Translation gives CASSPTTAGNGYTF. The chain links TRBV5-6 to TRBJ1-2, with a tentative D call TRBD1 (5 bases). Germline CDR1 SGHDT, CDR2 YYEEEE. This CDR3 contains 14 residues. Deletions cut 4 bases from V and 6 bases from J, with 16 bases between.